The clone carrying this T cell receptor beta chain has only one observation. Its antigen is as yet unknown. The CDR3 spans 14 residues. The germline V gene has CDR1 MNHEY and CDR2 SVGAGI. Germline trimming cut 5 bases from V and 5 bases from J; bases unmatched to any gene: 8. The PCR employed 60 Vbeta primers together with 13 Jbeta primers. Clones were read by immunoSEQ multiplex PCR, and TCRdb kept only the in-frame ones, dropping some. This table holds fewer than 200,000 clones, around 82% found once. The sample comes from a study of cytomegalovirus exposure and HLA in healthy donors. Study-wide results and caveats: The listing of 150 to 200 TCR beta chains classed them as cytomegalovirus-associated.

The specimen was PBMCs. The chain links TRBV6-5 to TRBJ2-7, with TRBD1 matching over 8 bases. This clonotype was sampled from a male donor in good health and CMV-seronegative. CDR3 sequence (DNA): TGTGCCAGCAGTAGGATCGACAGGGGAGACGAGCAGTACTTC. It encodes CASSRIDRGDEQYF.